What follows is one T cell receptor beta chain and its context. Its antigen is currently not known. Base qualities are not provided; no much larger clone lies one nucleotide away. The sample is drawn from a study of T cell repertoires in cytomegalovirus infection (dated by TCRdb to the late 2010s). With respect to the entire study: The HLA type of each donor mattered for the analysis, because public TCR beta signatures pointed to carriage of CMV infection along with the matching HLA type. What the research found in general, with its limitations: The ex vivo response was dominated by HLA-C-restricted CMV-specific TCR beta clonotypes, which also provided the single most frequent clonotype in two of eight donors. In both this cohort and an independent roughly 330-donor cohort, the cumulative frequency of public TCR beta family members distinguished carriers of CMV infection plus the relevant HLA type.

Sequenced using an Illumina HiSeq 1500. In-frame beta chains were kept once TCRdb had trimmed the public reads at Q25 with fastp and called clones with MiXCR. Each entry merges the rows of one CDR3 protein and shows their most common DNA and genes. This sample is represented by some 700,000 distinct CDR3 sequences; about 40% of them were singletons. The biggest ten clones account for 2.5% to 3.5% of the sample. Ends trimmed: V by 2 bases, J by 8 bases; bases unmatched to a gene: 13. The germline V gene provides CDR1 MDHEN and CDR2 SYDVKM. Reading from cysteine to phenylalanine, the CDR3 counts 17 amino acids. Only the CDR3 portion is preserved as DNA: 51 bases, with reading frame beginning at the first base.

The chain is encoded by TRBV28 joined to TRBJ1-2, and TRBD1 matches 11 of the central bases. Sequencing was carried out using PBMCs. The receptor was isolated from a human donor in good health (CMV status not recorded). Some clones in this sample may be carry-over from other donors' samples. The CDR3 region: CASSLPNGQGAARGYTF. The bases are TGTGCCAGCAGTTTACCCAACGGACAGGGGGCGGCTCGGGGCTACACCTTC.